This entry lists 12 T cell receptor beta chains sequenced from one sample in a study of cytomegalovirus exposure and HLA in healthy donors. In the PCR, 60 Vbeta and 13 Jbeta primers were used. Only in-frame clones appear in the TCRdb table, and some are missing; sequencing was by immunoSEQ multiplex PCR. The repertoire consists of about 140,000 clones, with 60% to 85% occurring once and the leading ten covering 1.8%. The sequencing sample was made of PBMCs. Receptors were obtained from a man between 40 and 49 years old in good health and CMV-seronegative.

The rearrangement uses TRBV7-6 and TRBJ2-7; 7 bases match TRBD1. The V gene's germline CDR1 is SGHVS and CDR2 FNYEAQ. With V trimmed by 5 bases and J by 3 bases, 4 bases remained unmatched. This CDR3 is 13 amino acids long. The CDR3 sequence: CASSPDRNYEQYF. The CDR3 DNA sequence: TGTGCCAGCAGCCCGGACAGGAACTACGAGCAGTACTTC.

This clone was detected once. CDR3 sequence (DNA): TGCGCCAGCAGCTTGGCCGCAGGGGGCTTCGAAAGGCGCACAGATACGCAGTATTTT. Protein product: CASSLAAGGFERRTDTQYF. V usage is TRBV5-1 and J usage is TRBJ2-3, with TRBD1 matching 8 bases. Germline-derived CDR1 and CDR2 are SGHRS and YFSETQ. After removal of 0 bases from V and 1 base from J, the junction contained 13 bases not matched to a gene. The CDR3 sequence is 19 residues long. Together with reference TRBV5-1 and TRBJ2-3, the CDR3 gives the full variable domain: KAGVTQTPRYLIKTRGQQVTLSCSPISGHRSVSWYQQTPGQGLQFLFEYFSETQRNKGNFPGRFSGRQFSNSRSEMNVSTLELGDSALYLCASSLAAGGFERRTDTQYFGPGTRLTVL.

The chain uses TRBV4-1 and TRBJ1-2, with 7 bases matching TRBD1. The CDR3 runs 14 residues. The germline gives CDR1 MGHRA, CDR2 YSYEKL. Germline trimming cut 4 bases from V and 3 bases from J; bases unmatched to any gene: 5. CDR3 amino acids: CASSLQGRDYGYTF. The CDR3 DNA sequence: TGCGCCAGCAGCCTACAGGGGCGGGACTATGGCTACACCTTC.

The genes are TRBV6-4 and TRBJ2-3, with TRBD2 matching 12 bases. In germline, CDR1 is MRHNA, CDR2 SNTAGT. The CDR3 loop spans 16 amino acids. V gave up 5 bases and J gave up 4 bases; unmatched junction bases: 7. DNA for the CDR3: TGTGCCAGCAGTCTTCTAGCGGGAGGGCCCGCAGATACGCAGTATTTT. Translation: CASSLLAGGPADTQYF.

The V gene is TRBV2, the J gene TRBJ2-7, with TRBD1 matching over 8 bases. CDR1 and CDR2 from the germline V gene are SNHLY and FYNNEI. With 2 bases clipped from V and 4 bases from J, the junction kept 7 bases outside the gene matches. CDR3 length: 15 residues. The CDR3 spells CASSEILDRVYEQYF. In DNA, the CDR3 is TGTGCCAGCAGTGAAATTCTGGACAGGGTATACGAGCAGTACTTC.

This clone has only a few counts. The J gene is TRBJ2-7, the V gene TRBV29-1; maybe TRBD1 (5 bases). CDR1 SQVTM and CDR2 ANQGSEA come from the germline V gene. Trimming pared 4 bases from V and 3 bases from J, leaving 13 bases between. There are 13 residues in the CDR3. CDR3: CSVGKGQGYEQYF. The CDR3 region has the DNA TGCAGCGTTGGAAAGGGCCAGGGCTACGAGCAGTACTTC.

The DNA for the CDR3 is TGTGCCAGCAGTTTATCGTTAGACAATGAGCAGTTCTTC. Its translation is CASSLSLDNEQFF. The chain combines TRBV27 with TRBJ2-1; D is ambiguous. Per germline, CDR1 MNHEY and CDR2 SMNVEV (reference sequence). V was trimmed by 0 bases and J by 5 bases, leaving 5 bases between them. The CDR3 is made up of 13 amino acids.

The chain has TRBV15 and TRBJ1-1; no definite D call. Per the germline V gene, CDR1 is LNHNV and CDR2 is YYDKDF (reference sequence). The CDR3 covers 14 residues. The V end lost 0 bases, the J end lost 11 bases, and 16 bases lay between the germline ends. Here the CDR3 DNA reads TGTGCCACCAGCAGAGATCGGGTTGATGACTCGGCTTTCTTT. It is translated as CATSRDRVDDSAFF.

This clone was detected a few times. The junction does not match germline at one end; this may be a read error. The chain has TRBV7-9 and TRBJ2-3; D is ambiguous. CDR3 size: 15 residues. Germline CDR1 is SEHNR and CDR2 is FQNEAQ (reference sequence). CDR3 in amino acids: CSSSSGALSTDTQYF. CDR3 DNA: TGTTCCAGCAGCTCCGGAGCACTTAGCACAGATACGCAGTATTTT.

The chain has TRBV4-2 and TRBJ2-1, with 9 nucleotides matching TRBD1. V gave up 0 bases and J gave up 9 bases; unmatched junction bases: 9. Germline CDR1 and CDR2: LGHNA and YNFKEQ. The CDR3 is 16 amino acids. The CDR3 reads CASSQDTGGGEAEQFF. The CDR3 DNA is TGTGCCAGCAGCCAAGATACAGGGGGCGGAGAGGCTGAGCAGTTCTTC.

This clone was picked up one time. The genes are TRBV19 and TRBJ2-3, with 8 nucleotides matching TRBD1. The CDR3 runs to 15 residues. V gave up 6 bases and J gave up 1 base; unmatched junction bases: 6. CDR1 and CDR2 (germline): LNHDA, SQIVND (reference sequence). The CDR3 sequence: CASRTGTGRTDTQYF. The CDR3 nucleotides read TGTGCCAGTAGGACGGGGACAGGCCGCACAGATACGCAGTATTTT.

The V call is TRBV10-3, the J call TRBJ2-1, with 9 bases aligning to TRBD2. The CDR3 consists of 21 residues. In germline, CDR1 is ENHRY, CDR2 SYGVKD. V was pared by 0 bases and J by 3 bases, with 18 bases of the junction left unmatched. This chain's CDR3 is CAISESGPGLAMNWGYNEQFF. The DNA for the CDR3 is TGTGCCATCAGTGAGTCCGGACCGGGACTAGCAATGAATTGGGGCTACAATGAGCAGTTCTTC.